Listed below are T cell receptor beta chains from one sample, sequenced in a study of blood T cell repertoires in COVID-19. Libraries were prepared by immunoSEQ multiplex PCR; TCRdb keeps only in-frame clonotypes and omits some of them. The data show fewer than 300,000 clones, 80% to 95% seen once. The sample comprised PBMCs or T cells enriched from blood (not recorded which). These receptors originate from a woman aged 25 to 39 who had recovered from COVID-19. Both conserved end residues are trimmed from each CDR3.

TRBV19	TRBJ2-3	ASSSPGLAGRLADTQY
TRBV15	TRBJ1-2	ATSRDRVNYGYT
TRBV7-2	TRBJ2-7	ASSLERTSGSRTYEQY
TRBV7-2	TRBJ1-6	ASSSTGGGRSPLH
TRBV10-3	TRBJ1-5	AISEHLGQGSQPQH
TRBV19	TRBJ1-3	ASSTDRGGNTIY
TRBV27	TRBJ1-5	ASSPSLSNQPQH
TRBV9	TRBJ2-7	ASSPGTSGSSYEQY
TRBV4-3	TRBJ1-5	ASSQGAGGDQPQH
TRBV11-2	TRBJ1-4	ASSATGLTNEKLF
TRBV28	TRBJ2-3	ASSFPGLAGGGTDTQY
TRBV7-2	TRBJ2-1	ASSLGLAGGNEQF
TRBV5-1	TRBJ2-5	ASSLGSTEETQY
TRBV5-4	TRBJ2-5	ASKGSVAWETQY
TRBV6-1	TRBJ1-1	ASSDTGGLDTEAF
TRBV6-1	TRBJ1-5	ASSGAGTGGNQPQH
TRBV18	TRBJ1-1	ASSPRGDRVTEAF